The 27 T cell receptor beta chains presented below share a single source sample, sequenced in a study of brain T cells in children with intractable seizures. Only in-frame clones appear in the TCRdb table, and some are missing; sequencing was by immunoSEQ multiplex PCR. The table records 50,000 to 80,000 clones, roughly 95% of them present only once. The sample was peripheral blood, taken at surgery. Receptors originate from a boy younger than two with focal cortical dysplasia and intractable seizures.

The chain links TRBV6-1 to TRBJ2-1, with TRBD2 as a possible D gene (6 bases). Germline CDR1 MNHNS, CDR2 SASEGT. The CDR3 is 16 amino acids. Trimming took off 0 bases at V and 0 bases at J, with 9 bases between the two ends. In nucleotides, the CDR3 is TGTGCCAGCAGTGAAGCGGGCGGGGCCTCCTACAATGAGCAGTTCTTC. Encoded protein: CASSEAGGASYNEQFF.

CDR3 loop: CASSARKAGGLETQYF. The CDR3 bases are TGTGCCAGCAGTGCCCGAAAAGCGGGGGGGTTAGAGACCCAGTACTTC. The V gene is TRBV6-1, the J gene TRBJ2-5; TRBD2 aligns across 10 bases. The CDR3 runs to 16 residues. V shed 4 bases, J shed 4 bases, and the junction held 9 bases outside the gene matches. Germline assignment: CDR1 MNHNS and CDR2 SASEGT.

The rearrangement joins TRBV9 to TRBJ2-1; D tentatively reads TRBD1 or TRBD2 (5 bases each). In germline, CDR1 is SGDLS, CDR2 YYNGEE. Deletions cut 3 bases from V and 3 bases from J, with 7 bases between. CDR3 size: 13 residues. CDR3 amino acids: CASSGDHYNEQFF. The CDR3 DNA is TGTGCCAGCAGCGGGGACCACTACAATGAGCAGTTCTTC. Full variable domain (outside the CDR3, taken from reference TRBV9 and TRBJ2-1): DSGVTQTPKHLITATGQRVTLRCSPRSGDLSVYWYQQSLDQGLQFLIQYYNGEERAKGNILERFSAQQFPDLHSELNLSSLELGDSALYFCASSGDHYNEQFFGPGTRLTVL.

The chain links TRBV4-1 to TRBJ2-5; D call uncertain. Germline loops: CDR1 MGHRA, CDR2 YSYEKL. CDR3 length: 13 residues. Trimming left V 4 bases short and J 4 bases short, with 10 bases between. CDR3 bases: TGCGCCAGCAGCCCAGTTTTGTCAGAGACCCAGTACTTC. As protein: CASSPVLSETQYF.

J is TRBJ2-3 and V is TRBV24-1; D may be TRBD1 or TRBD2 (6 bases each). The CDR3 is made up of 14 amino acids. Germline V lookup: CDR1 KGHDR, CDR2 SFDVKD. The V end lost 10 bases, the J end lost 4 bases, and 17 bases lay between the germline ends. The CDR3 is CATGGGGNADTQYF. CDR3 in DNA: TGTGCCACGGGAGGAGGGGGGAACGCAGATACGCAGTATTTT.

This sequence joins TRBV6-5 and TRBJ1-3; D remains ambiguous. Germline CDR1 is MNHEY and CDR2 is SVGAGI. CDR3 length: 13 amino acids. Between the trimmed V and J ends, which lost 0 bases and 4 bases, there was a span of 4 bases. The CDR3 nucleotides are TGTGCCAGCAGTTACTCGAGGGGAAACACCATATATTTT. Translation: CASSYSRGNTIYF.

Written as DNA, the CDR3 is TGTGCCAGCAGTTACCAGGGGGCGGCTAATGAAAAACTGTTTTTT. Translating gives CASSYQGAANEKLFF. V gene TRBV6-5 combines with J gene TRBJ1-4; 8 bases are a match to TRBD1. Germline assignment: CDR1 MNHEY and CDR2 SVGAGI. The CDR3 length is 15 residues. V trimming: 2 bases; J trimming: 3 bases; junction bases outside the gene matches: 2.

The rearrangement uses TRBV4-3 and TRBJ1-1; a possible D gene is TRBD1 (6 bases). Between the trimmed V and J ends, which lost 0 bases and 5 bases, there was a span of 10 bases. In germline, CDR1 is LGHNA, CDR2 YSLEER. The CDR3 runs to 14 residues. The CDR3 DNA reads TGCGCCAGCAGCCAAGAAGGGGGGTGGACTGAAGCTTTCTTT. This codes for CASSQEGGWTEAFF.

The CDR3 DNA sequence: TGCGCCAGCAGCCAACCCAAGAAGGGGGCCGACACTGAAGCTTTCTTT. Its protein is CASSQPKKGADTEAFF. This chain joins TRBV4-1 and TRBJ1-1, with 7 bases that match TRBD1. Per the germline V gene, CDR1 is MGHRA and CDR2 is YSYEKL. The CDR3 is 16 amino acids. The ends lost 2 bases at V and 3 bases at J; junction bases unmatched: 9.

The chain uses TRBV19 and TRBJ1-1; D gene unclear. The CDR3 totals 15 residues. In germline, CDR1 is LNHDA, CDR2 SQIVND (reference sequence). The germline V and J ends were trimmed by 5 bases and 4 bases, with 17 bases remaining between them. The CDR3 DNA is TGTGCCAGTAGTGCGGGCCAAACCTGGGGCACTGAAGCTTTCTTT. This encodes CASSAGQTWGTEAFF.

This rearrangement joins TRBV7-6 to TRBJ2-1; TRBD1 is a possible D gene (5 bases). This CDR3 spans 14 amino acids. Per germline, CDR1 SGHVS and CDR2 FNYEAQ. The germline V and J ends were trimmed by 1 base and 8 bases, with 12 bases remaining between them. The CDR3 spells CASSLGRQTDEQFF. The CDR3 region has the DNA TGTGCCAGCAGCTTAGGAAGACAGACCGATGAGCAGTTCTTC.

This sequence joins TRBV10-2 and TRBJ1-2, with D perhaps TRBD1 (6 bases). CDR1 and CDR2 (germline): WSHSY, SAAADI. Trimming took 2 bases from V and 7 from J, leaving 14 bases between them. This CDR3 comprises 14 residues. The CDR3 region has the DNA TGCGCCAGCAGTGAGAAGGGGGGTGGATTTGGCTACACCTTC. Translation: CASSEKGGGFGYTF.

J is TRBJ1-1 and V is TRBV29-1, with 8 nucleotides matching TRBD1. Trimming at V came to 2 bases and at J to 7 bases, leaving 12 bases not matched to a gene. The CDR3 extends over 15 amino acids. Germline CDR1 SQVTM, CDR2 ANQGSEA. The CDR3, as DNA: TGCAGCGTTGAATTATTGGACAGGGCCATAAGTGAAGCTTTCTTT. It specifies CSVELLDRAISEAFF.

This clone is a singleton in its sample. The chain links TRBV7-2 to TRBJ2-3, with 9 nucleotides matching TRBD2. The CDR3 has 15 amino acids. The germline CDR1 and CDR2 sequences are SGHTA and FQGNSA. Losses at the gene ends were 3 bases for V and 6 bases for J; bases not matched to a gene: 7. The CDR3 DNA follows: TGTGCCAGCAGCTTGTTAGCCAGCGGGAGGGATACGCAGTATTTT. It is translated as CASSLLASGRDTQYF.

The chain is built from TRBV7-2 and TRBJ1-4; D unclear. Germline V gene sequence: CDR1 SGHTA, CDR2 FQGNSA. The V and J ends lost 3 bases and 8 bases respectively, with 7 bases between them. The CDR3 runs 12 residues. DNA of the CDR3: TGTGCCAGCAGCTTTGCAAAAGAAAAACTGTTTTTT. Its translation: CASSFAKEKLFF.

The chain uses TRBV7-2 and TRBJ2-5; no reliable D call. There are 16 residues in the CDR3. Between the trimmed V and J ends, which lost 1 base and 2 bases, there was a span of 14 bases. CDR1 and CDR2 (germline): SGHTA, FQGNSA. DNA for the CDR3: TGTGCCAGCAGCTTAGAGGCGGTGGGCAGACAAGAGACCCAGTACTTC. This translates into CASSLEAVGRQETQYF.

The chain carries TRBV29-1 and TRBJ2-1; 8 bases map to TRBD1. Germline assignment: CDR1 SQVTM and CDR2 ANQGSEA. V dropped 4 bases and J dropped 6; count of bases not matched to a gene: 14. CDR3 size: 16 residues. The chain's CDR3 is CSVAFSPGQAINEQFF. Written as DNA, the CDR3 is TGCAGCGTTGCGTTCAGCCCGGGACAGGCTATCAATGAGCAGTTCTTC.

The chain uses TRBV7-8 and TRBJ2-7; D tentatively reads TRBD1 or TRBD2 (5 bases each). V lost 6 bases, J lost 3 bases, and 18 bases lay in between. The CDR3 extends over 15 amino acids. The germline CDR1 and CDR2 sequences are SGHVS and FQNEAQ. CDR3 coding DNA: TGTGCCAGCAGGCCCCGCCGGGACCCCTTCTACGAGCAGTACTTC. Its translation is CASRPRRDPFYEQYF.

V and J are TRBV29-1 and TRBJ2-4; no clear D. The CDR3 covers 13 residues. The germline CDR1 and CDR2 sequences are SQVTM and ANQGSEA. Between the trimmed V and J ends, which lost 5 bases and 0 bases, there was a span of 8 bases. Here the CDR3 DNA reads TGCAGCGTTAAGCTCCTAGCCAAAAACATTCAGTACTTC. Translated, it gives CSVKLLAKNIQYF.

The V call is TRBV28, the J call TRBJ2-5; D might be TRBD2 (6 bases). The V and J ends lost 1 base and 5 bases respectively, with 14 bases between them. CDR3 length: 15 amino acids. From germline, CDR1 is MDHEN and CDR2 SYDVKM. Written as DNA, the CDR3 is TGTGCCAGCAGTTTATTACCTGTACTAGCCGAGACCCAGTACTTC. Amino acid sequence: CASSLLPVLAETQYF.

The V call is TRBV15, the J call TRBJ2-7; D is uncertain. Germline V lookup: CDR1 LNHNV, CDR2 YYDKDF (reference sequence). The CDR3 has 13 amino acids. With 0 bases removed from V and 2 bases from J, the gap between germline ends came to 5 bases. The CDR3 DNA reads as TGTGCCACCAGCAGAGACAAAACCTACGAGCAGTACTTC. Protein product: CATSRDKTYEQYF.

V gene TRBV5-7 combines with J gene TRBJ2-3; either TRBD1 or TRBD2 may fit D (5 bases each). TRBV5-7 counts as an open reading frame of uncertain function. Trimming pared 4 bases from V and 0 bases from J, leaving 6 bases between. The CDR3 consists of 13 residues. The CDR3 here is CASSGDSTDTQYF. CDR3 sequence (DNA): TGTGCCAGCAGCGGGGACAGCACAGATACGCAGTATTTT.

The chain has TRBV10-3 and TRBJ1-1, with 8 nucleotides matching TRBD1. The V gene's germline CDR1 is ENHRY and CDR2 SYGVKD. The CDR3 runs 15 residues. With 2 bases clipped from V and 3 bases from J, the junction kept 5 bases outside the gene matches. CDR3 region: CAISETGGRYTEAFF. The CDR3 DNA is TGTGCCATCAGTGAGACAGGGGGGAGGTACACTGAAGCTTTCTTT.

The rearrangement uses TRBV7-2 and TRBJ2-7; 9 bases agree with TRBD2. The CDR3 extends over 15 amino acids. Per the germline V gene, CDR1 is SGHTA and CDR2 is FQGNSA. Unmatched junction bases numbered 1, after V lost 1 base and J lost 0 bases. The CDR3 is CASSLDSGSSYEQYF. CDR3 DNA: TGTGCCAGCAGCTTAGATAGCGGGAGCTCCTACGAGCAGTACTTC.

The chain has TRBV11-2 and TRBJ1-1; no clear D gene. Germline loops: CDR1 SGHAT, CDR2 FQNNGV. The CDR3 is 14 residues long. V shed 2 bases and J shed 3 bases, with 10 bases lying between them. Here the CDR3 DNA reads TGTGCCAGCAGCTTAAGAGGGTGGGACACTGAAGCTTTCTTT. As protein: CASSLRGWDTEAFF.

V gene TRBV5-6 combines with J gene TRBJ2-5; a possible D gene is TRBD1 (6 bases). CDR1 is SGHDT, CDR2 YYEEEE, per germline. The CDR3 is 15 residues long. Trimming pared 1 base from V and 5 bases from J, leaving 15 bases between. In DNA form, the CDR3 reads TGTGCCAGCAGCTTGAGGGGTGGCAGGGGCGAGACCCAGTACTTC. Encoded protein: CASSLRGGRGETQYF.

The V gene is TRBV10-3, the J gene TRBJ2-1; D is possibly TRBD2 (5 bases). Germline-derived CDR1 and CDR2 are ENHRY and SYGVKD. Trimming shortened V by 3 bases and J by 6 bases, and 15 bases separated the two germline ends. The CDR3 is made up of 15 amino acids. The CDR3 reads CAISDPGPGSNEQFF. The DNA of the CDR3 is TGTGCCATCAGTGACCCGGGCCCGGGGTCCAATGAGCAGTTCTTC.